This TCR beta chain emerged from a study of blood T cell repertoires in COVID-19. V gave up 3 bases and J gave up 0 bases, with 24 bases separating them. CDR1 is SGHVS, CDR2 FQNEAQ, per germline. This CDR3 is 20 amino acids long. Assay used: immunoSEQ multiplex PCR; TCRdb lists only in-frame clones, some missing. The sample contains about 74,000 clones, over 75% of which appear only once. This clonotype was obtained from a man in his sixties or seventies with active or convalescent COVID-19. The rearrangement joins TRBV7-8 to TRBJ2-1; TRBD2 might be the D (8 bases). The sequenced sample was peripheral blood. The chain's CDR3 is CASSFSPRDSGRSSYNEQFF. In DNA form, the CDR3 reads TGTGCCAGCAGCTTTTCCCCCAGGGACAGCGGGAGAAGCTCCTACAATGAGCAGTTCTTC.